These 22 T cell receptor beta chains were sequenced from one sample in a study of blood T cell repertoires in COVID-19. Produced via immunoSEQ multiplex PCR; TCRdb's table is partial and in-frame only. The sample holds 100,000 to 150,000 clones, 70% to 90% seen once. Sequencing was done on a sample of peripheral blood. Receptors originate from a woman in her 50s with acute or convalescent COVID-19.

The chain has TRBV18 and TRBJ2-7, with D maybe TRBD1 (5 bases). The V end lost 1 base, the J end lost 1 base, and 8 bases lay between the germline ends. Germline CDR1 reads KGHSH; CDR2 reads LQKENI. The CDR3 runs to 14 residues. CDR3: CASSPRQRSYEQYF. As DNA, the CDR3 is TGTGCCAGCTCACCACGACAGCGATCCTACGAGCAGTACTTC. Complete variable domain (other parts from reference TRBV18 and TRBJ2-7): NAGVMQNPRHLVRRRGQEARLRCSPMKGHSHVYWYRQLPEEGLKFMVYLQKENIIDESGMPKERFSAEFPKEGPSILRIQQVVRGDSAAYFCASSPRQRSYEQYFGPGTRLTVT.

The chain joins TRBV2 to TRBJ2-5; D not certain. The CDR3 has 14 residues. V was shortened by 3 bases and J by 2 bases, with 10 bases between the two germline ends. Germline CDR1 reads SNHLY; CDR2 reads FYNNEI. In DNA, the CDR3 is TGTGCCAGCAGTGAGGTGGCAGTACAAGAGACCCAGTACTTC. Residues: CASSEVAVQETQYF.

V usage is TRBV19 and J usage is TRBJ2-6, with TRBD1 matching over 8 bases. Per germline, CDR1 LNHDA and CDR2 SQIVND (reference sequence). V shed 3 bases and J 2 bases; nucleotides not matched to a gene: 3. The CDR3 is 16 amino acids. The CDR3 here is CASSIPRGPGANVLTF. CDR3 DNA sequence: TGTGCCAGTAGTATCCCCAGGGGGCCTGGGGCCAACGTCCTGACTTTC.

The chain is built from TRBV2 and TRBJ2-5; D call uncertain. CDR3 length: 12 amino acids. Germline values: CDR1 SNHLY, CDR2 FYNNEI. Deletions cut 10 bases from V and 5 bases from J, with 14 bases between. The CDR3 region has the DNA TGTGCCACCCGACTGGGTCCGGAGACCCAGTACTTC. Translating gives CATRLGPETQYF.

V gene TRBV5-1 combines with J gene TRBJ2-7; a possible D gene is TRBD1 (6 bases). Between the trimmed V and J ends, which lost 1 base and 0 bases, there was a span of 11 bases. The CDR3 covers 15 residues. Germline lookup yields CDR1 SGHRS and CDR2 YFSETQ. Here the CDR3 reads CASSLSGQSSYEQYF. The CDR3 nucleotides are TGCGCCAGCAGCTTGTCCGGACAGAGCTCCTACGAGCAGTACTTC.

This chain joins TRBV12-3 or TRBV12-4 and TRBJ1-1; D gene ambiguous. V gave up 7 bases and J gave up 2 bases, with 11 bases separating them. The CDR3 contains 13 residues. The CDR3 loop is CASTLLSNTEAFF. The CDR3 DNA follows: TGTGCCAGCACCCTGCTGAGTAACACTGAAGCTTTCTTT.

This chain links TRBV4-1 with TRBJ2-2, with 8 positions matching TRBD2. This CDR3 is built from 17 residues. J lost 2 bases, V lost 1 base, and 6 bases had no gene match. Germline CDR1 reads MGHRA; CDR2 reads YSYEKL. CDR3 bases: TGCGCCAGCAGCCAAGGCGTTGGGACTAGAAACACCGGGGAGCTGTTTTTT. Protein: CASSQGVGTRNTGELFF.

CDR3 loop: CASSSWTGNNEQFF. CDR3 in DNA: TGTGCCAGCAGTTCCTGGACAGGGAACAATGAGCAGTTCTTC. The rearrangement links TRBV6-6 to TRBJ2-1, with 8 bases fitting TRBD1. The length of the CDR3 is 14 residues. Germline assignment: CDR1 MNHNY and CDR2 SVGAGI (reference sequence). Trimming took 4 bases from V and 5 from J; bases not matched to a gene: 4.

J is TRBJ1-1 and V is TRBV9; 7 bases align to TRBD1. Unmatched junction bases numbered 11, after V lost 4 bases and J lost 5 bases. The CDR3 length is 15 residues. Germline CDR1 and CDR2: SGDLS and YYNGEE. This chain's CDR3 is CASSTILQGRTEAFF. Here the CDR3 DNA reads TGTGCCAGCAGCACGATCCTACAGGGGAGAACTGAAGCTTTCTTT.

This clone was counted between two and nine times. The V and J genes are TRBV2 and TRBJ1-5, with D hard to call. Trimming removed 2 bases from V and 0 bases from J, with 8 bases in between. The CDR3 covers 15 residues. Germline CDR1 and CDR2: SNHLY and FYNNEI. The CDR3 DNA reads TGTGCCAGCAGTGAAAGGGAGACTAGCAATCAGCCCCAGCATTTT. Its protein product is CASSERETSNQPQHF.

This clone was picked up one time. The chain recombines TRBV3-1 (or the pseudogene TRBV3-2) with TRBJ2-5; TRBD1 might be the D (5 bases). The CDR3 length is 16 residues. Germline V gene data show CDR1 as LGHDT and CDR2 as YNNKEL (reference sequence). V lost 3 bases to trimming and J lost 1 base, with 15 bases between them. CDR3 sequence: CASSHPPTGSQETQYF. CDR3 bases: TGTGCCAGCAGCCATCCCCCTACAGGATCCCAAGAGACCCAGTACTTC.

About this clone: This sample includes further DNA sequences coding for the same CDR3. V and J are TRBV5-1 and TRBJ1-1; D remains ambiguous. The V gene's germline CDR1 is SGHRS and CDR2 YFSETQ. The CDR3 is 14 residues long. V lost 3 bases and J lost 1, with 10 bases in between. The DNA for the CDR3 is TGCGCCAGCAGCTGGAGGGCCGCGAACACTGAAGCTTTCTTT. The encoded protein is CASSWRAANTEAFF.

Worth noting for this clone: The sample carries other DNA sequences with the same CDR3. The chain couples TRBV5-1 to TRBJ2-2, with 11 bases fitting TRBD1. This CDR3 spans 16 amino acids. The junction had 3 bases not matched to a gene; V was cut back by 0 bases and J by 5 bases. The germline V gene has CDR1 SGHRS and CDR2 YFSETQ. CDR3 sequence (DNA): TGCGCCAGCAGCTTGGCCGGGACAGGGGGAACCGGGGAGCTGTTTTTT. This codes for CASSLAGTGGTGELFF.

CDR3: CASRPGTGRLTEAFF. CDR3 sequence (DNA): TGTGCCAGCAGGCCCGGGACAGGGAGACTCACTGAAGCTTTCTTT. The chain couples TRBV6-5 to TRBJ1-1; 9 bases are a match to TRBD1. Germline V CDR1 and CDR2: MNHEY, SVGAGI. V lost 6 bases, J lost 4 bases, and 9 bases stayed unmatched. The CDR3 spans 15 residues.

The V call is TRBV13, the J call TRBJ2-1; 8 nucleotides line up with TRBD2. The germline CDR1 and CDR2 sequences are PRHDT and FYEKMQ (reference sequence). The CDR3 length is 15 residues. The J segment lost 6 bases and the V segment lost 2 bases, leaving 6 bases of the junction unmatched. The CDR3 protein is CASSLRGTRGNEQFF. CDR3 sequence (DNA): TGTGCCAGCAGCTTACGCGGGACTAGGGGCAATGAGCAGTTCTTC.

This sequence joins TRBV7-2 and TRBJ1-5; D unresolved. CDR1 and CDR2 from the germline V gene are SGHTA and FQGNSA. Trimming left V 5 bases short and J 3 bases short, with 5 bases between. The CDR3 runs to 12 residues. CDR3 sequence: CASSPYNQPQHF. CDR3 DNA: TGTGCCAGCAGCCCCTACAATCAGCCCCAGCATTTT.

The V and J genes are TRBV24-1 and TRBJ2-7; 12 bases align to TRBD1. The J segment lost 6 bases and the V segment lost 7 bases, leaving 9 bases of the junction unmatched. CDR3 length equals 15 residues. Looked up from germline, CDR1 is KGHDR and CDR2 is SFDVKD. CDR3 loop: CATSGQGQGAFEQYF. CDR3 nucleotides: TGTGCCACCAGCGGACAGGGACAGGGGGCCTTCGAGCAGTACTTC.

The chain uses TRBV27 and TRBJ1-5; D gene unclear. Germline V gives CDR1 MNHEY, CDR2 SMNVEV (reference sequence). Trimming took 2 bases from V and 1 from J, leaving 6 bases between them. The CDR3 loop spans 14 amino acids. The DNA for the CDR3 is TGTGCCAGCAGTTTACAACAGAGCAATCAGCCCCAGCATTTT. As protein: CASSLQQSNQPQHF.

J is TRBJ2-3 and V is TRBV10-2; 11 positions match TRBD1. V shed 8 bases, J shed 4 bases, and the junction held 5 bases outside the gene matches. Germline CDR1 is WSHSY and CDR2 is SAAADI. This CDR3 region has 14 residues. The CDR3 loop reads CASSDRGLADTQYF. The DNA of the CDR3 is TGCGCCAGCTCGGACAGGGGGCTCGCAGATACGCAGTATTTT.

This clone was counted only a few times. The chain has TRBV11-2 and TRBJ1-1; D gene uncertain. Trimming pared 5 bases from V and 0 bases from J, leaving 10 bases between. Germline values: CDR1 SGHAT, CDR2 FQNNGV. This CDR3 has 14 residues. CDR3 loop: CASSPQVMNTEAFF. The DNA for the CDR3 is TGTGCCAGCAGCCCCCAGGTCATGAACACTGAAGCTTTCTTT. Based on the CDR3 plus reference TRBV11-2 and TRBJ1-1, the full variable domain is EAGVAQSPRYKIIEKRQSVAFWCNPISGHATLYWYQQILGQGPKLLIQFQNNGVVDDSQLPKDRFSAERLKGVDSTLKIQPAKLEDSAVYLCASSPQVMNTEAFFGQGTRLTVV.

The rearrangement joins TRBV5-1 to TRBJ1-6, with TRBD1 matching over 9 bases. The trim removed 4 bases at V and 8 bases at J, leaving 7 bases unmatched. The CDR3 length is 15 residues. Germline V lookup: CDR1 SGHRS, CDR2 YFSETQ. CDR3 residues: CASSLEGTGYSPLHF. The CDR3 DNA reads TGCGCCAGCAGCCTCGAGGGGACAGGGTATTCACCCCTCCACTTT.

The rearrangement links TRBV7-8 to TRBJ1-1; the match to TRBD1 covers 7 bases. This CDR3 contains 14 residues. Germline CDR1 reads SGHVS; CDR2 reads FQNEAQ. J was trimmed by 5 bases and V by 5 bases; bases with no gene match: 8. The CDR3 coding sequence is TGTGCCAGCAGCACACAGGGGAGAGGGACTGAAGCTTTCTTT. This translates into CASSTQGRGTEAFF. The whole variable domain, filled in from reference TRBV7-8 and TRBJ1-1, reads GAGVSQSPRYKVAKRGQDVALRCDPISGHVSLFWYQQALGQGPEFLTYFQNEAQLDKSGLPSDRFFAERPEGSVSTLKIQRTQQEDSAVYLCASSTQGRGTEAFFGQGTRLTVV.